The 31 T cell receptor beta chains given below trace back to one sample, sequenced in a study of blood T cell repertoires in COVID-19. Assay: immunoSEQ multiplex PCR; the TCRdb copy retains only in-frame clones and omits some. Of roughly 180,000 clones in the sample, 81% were seen once. The sequencing input was PBMCs or T cells enriched from blood (not recorded which). The receptors were sampled from a woman in her 40s with acute COVID-19.

This clone came up a few times. The gene calls are TRBV6-5 and TRBJ1-2; D remains ambiguous. The germline V gene has CDR1 MNHEY and CDR2 SVGAGI. CDR3 length equals 13 residues. The V end lost 6 bases, the J end lost 4 bases, and 12 bases lay between the germline ends. The CDR3, as DNA: TGTGCCAGCAGCACCTCAGGTTTCTATGGCTACACCTTC. Its protein is CASSTSGFYGYTF.

This clone was seen a single time. The V call is TRBV5-1, the J call TRBJ1-2; tentatively, D is TRBD1 (5 bases). This CDR3 is 14 amino acids long. Trimming cost V 5 bases and J 7 bases, with 18 bases left between them. CDR1 and CDR2 (germline): SGHRS, YFSETQ. DNA for the CDR3: TGCGCCAGCAGAACCCCAGGGACTGGTGGTGGCTACACCTTC. Translating it yields CASRTPGTGGGYTF.

This chain joins TRBV2 and TRBJ2-3, with a weak D call TRBD1 (6 bases). CDR3 size: 12 residues. Germline CDR1 is SNHLY and CDR2 is FYNNEI. Trimming removed 6 bases at V and 6 bases at J, with 10 bases between. CDR3 DNA: TGTGCCAGCAGGGGGGCGGCGGATACGCAGTATTTT. This encodes CASRGAADTQYF. Together with reference TRBV2 and TRBJ2-3, the CDR3 gives the full variable domain: EPEVTQTPSHQVTQMGQEVILRCVPISNHLYFYWYRQILGQKVEFLVSFYNNEISEKSEIFDDQFSVERPDGSNFTLKIRSTKLEDSAMYFCASRGAADTQYFGPGTRLTVL.

This chain joins TRBV7-3 and TRBJ2-2, with no clear D. The germline CDR1 and CDR2 sequences are SGHTA and FQGTGA. The length of the CDR3 is 16 residues. Trimming pared 5 bases from V and 1 base from J, leaving 14 bases between. The CDR3 spells CASSPSTVMNTGELFF. For the CDR3, the DNA is TGTGCCAGCAGCCCCAGTACCGTGATGAACACCGGGGAGCTGTTTTTT.

The genes are TRBV19 and TRBJ2-2; 10 positions match TRBD2. Germline V gene lookup returns CDR1 LNHDA and CDR2 SQIVND (reference sequence). Germline trimming cut 6 bases from V and 5 bases from J; bases unmatched to any gene: 3. CDR3 size: 14 residues. DNA of the CDR3: TGTGCCAGTAGCAGTAGCGGGGGGACCGGGGAGCTGTTTTTT. This encodes CASSSSGGTGELFF.

The chain employs TRBV5-1 and TRBJ1-1; D unclear. This CDR3 is 13 amino acids long. Trimming left V 1 base short and J 3 bases short, with 7 bases between. CDR1 is SGHRS and CDR2 is YFSETQ in the germline V gene. CDR3 amino acids: CASSLQVDTEAFF. The CDR3 bases are TGCGCCAGCAGCTTGCAGGTCGACACTGAAGCTTTCTTT. Together with reference TRBV5-1 and TRBJ1-1, the CDR3 gives the full variable domain: KAGVTQTPRYLIKTRGQQVTLSCSPISGHRSVSWYQQTPGQGLQFLFEYFSETQRNKGNFPGRFSGRQFSNSRSEMNVSTLELGDSALYLCASSLQVDTEAFFGQGTRLTVV.

This chain joins TRBV20-1 and TRBJ1-1; D gene ambiguous. Between the trimmed V and J ends, which lost 3 bases and 1 base, there was a span of 9 bases. There are 13 residues in the CDR3. CDR1 and CDR2 (germline): DFQATT, SNEGSKA (reference sequence). The CDR3 region is CSASRGGNTEAFF. CDR3 in DNA: TGCAGTGCTAGTCGCGGTGGGAACACTGAAGCTTTCTTT.

The V and J genes are TRBV5-1 and TRBJ1-6; TRBD1 matches 12 bases. The CDR3 sequence is 17 residues long. The V and J ends lost 1 base and 9 bases, in that order; junction bases with no gene match: 8. CDR1 and CDR2 from the germline V gene are SGHRS and YFSETQ. The CDR3 spells CASSLNPGQGAGSPLHF. CDR3 in DNA: TGCGCCAGCAGCTTGAACCCGGGACAGGGGGCCGGTTCACCCCTCCACTTT.

The rearrangement uses TRBV21-1 and TRBJ2-5; TRBD2 was called by the table and not checked on the DNA. TRBV21-1 is a listed pseudogene. This CDR3 region has 20 residues. The CDR3 bases are TGTGCCAGCAGCGCCCGAAGCGGGACTAGCGGGAGAGGGGGTTGGGAGACCCAGTACTTC. Amino acids: CASSARSGTSGRGGWETQYF.

This clone was observed a handful of times. The chain employs TRBV27 and TRBJ2-3; TRBD2 matches at 8 bases. The CDR3 runs to 14 residues. The J segment lost 2 bases and the V segment lost 7 bases, leaving 5 bases of the junction unmatched. Germline assignment: CDR1 MNHEY and CDR2 SMNVEV (reference sequence). In nucleotides, the CDR3 is TGTGCCAGCACCTCTAGCGGGTTCACAGATACGCAGTATTTT. Amino acid sequence: CASTSSGFTDTQYF.

CDR3 sequence: CASSLRTVNSPLHF. Written as DNA, the CDR3 is TGTGCCAGCAGTCTCAGGACAGTAAATTCACCCCTCCACTTT. The chain uses TRBV27 and TRBJ1-6; perhaps TRBD1 as D (6 bases). The germline V and J ends were trimmed by 5 bases and 7 bases, with 12 bases remaining between them. In germline, CDR1 is MNHEY, CDR2 SMNVEV (reference sequence). CDR3 size: 14 residues.

This chain links TRBV7-8 with TRBJ2-2, with D unresolved. There are 15 residues in the CDR3. Between the trimmed V and J ends, which lost 1 base and 1 base, there was a span of 7 bases. Looked up from germline, CDR1 is SGHVS and CDR2 is FQNEAQ. The CDR3 loop reads CASSLVSRNTGELFF. DNA for the CDR3: TGTGCCAGCAGCTTAGTGAGCCGGAACACCGGGGAGCTGTTTTTT.

The chain combines TRBV5-1 with TRBJ1-1; D unresolved. Per germline, CDR1 SGHRS and CDR2 YFSETQ. Trimming removed 0 bases at V and 3 bases at J, with 6 bases between. This CDR3 contains 13 residues. Here the CDR3 DNA reads TGCGCCAGCAGCTTGGGCGGGGACACTGAAGCTTTCTTT. Amino acid sequence: CASSLGGDTEAFF. The variable domain in full, with the rest retrieved from reference TRBV5-1 and TRBJ1-1, is KAGVTQTPRYLIKTRGQQVTLSCSPISGHRSVSWYQQTPGQGLQFLFEYFSETQRNKGNFPGRFSGRQFSNSRSEMNVSTLELGDSALYLCASSLGGDTEAFFGQGTRLTVV.

This sequence joins TRBV5-4 and TRBJ2-1, with 15 bases identical to TRBD2. CDR3 size: 18 residues. V shed 4 bases, J shed 7 bases, and the junction held 12 bases outside the gene matches. CDR1 is SGHNT, CDR2 YYREEE, per germline (reference sequence). The CDR3 here is CASSPQGLAGGPLNEQFF. The DNA for the CDR3 is TGTGCCAGCAGCCCACAAGGACTAGCGGGAGGGCCTTTGAATGAGCAGTTCTTC.

Remarks on this clone: Other DNA sequences within the sample encode an identical CDR3. V usage is TRBV19 and J usage is TRBJ1-5; perhaps TRBD1 as D (6 bases). Germline-derived CDR1 and CDR2 are LNHDA and SQIVND (reference sequence). The V end was cut by 3 bases, the J end by 7 bases, with 13 bases between. The CDR3 is 14 amino acids. The CDR3 DNA reads TGTGCCAGTAGTATTGGGTTAGGGGGACAGCCCCAGCATTTT. Translation gives CASSIGLGGQPQHF. The full variable domain, rest sourced from reference TRBV19 and TRBJ1-5, is DGGITQSPKYLFRKEGQNVTLSCEQNLNHDAMYWYRQDPGQGLRLIYYSQIVNDFQKGDIAEGYSVSREKKESFPLTVTSAQKNPTAFYLCASSIGLGGQPQHFGDGTRLSIL.

The chain couples TRBV10-3 to TRBJ2-1; TRBD2 matches 7 bases. The V gene's germline CDR1 is ENHRY and CDR2 SYGVKD. This CDR3 is 15 amino acids long. J gave up 0 bases and V 6 bases, and 5 bases lay outside the gene matches. For the CDR3, the DNA is TGTGCCATCAGAACTAGCGCGAGCTCCTACAATGAGCAGTTCTTC. It translates to CAIRTSASSYNEQFF.

The chain couples TRBV5-1 to TRBJ1-6; 10 nucleotides match TRBD1. Germline CDR1 is SGHRS and CDR2 is YFSETQ. CDR3 length equals 15 residues. J lost 7 bases, V lost 3 bases, and 4 bases had no gene match. CDR3 loop: CASSWTGGKNSPLHF. In DNA, the CDR3 is TGCGCCAGCAGCTGGACAGGGGGGAAGAATTCACCCCTCCACTTT.

In nucleotides, the CDR3 is TGTGCCAGCAGCGCTTCAGGAGACAGAGCTAGTAAAGCTTTCTTT. It codes for CASSASGDRASKAFF. This sequence joins TRBV5-6 and TRBJ1-1, with TRBD1 as a possible D gene (5 bases). This CDR3 contains 15 residues. Germline values: CDR1 SGHDT, CDR2 YYEEEE. The V end was cut by 4 bases, the J end by 9 bases, with 22 bases between.

The V call is TRBV4-2, the J call TRBJ2-2; 7 bases are a match to TRBD2. V lost 0 bases and J lost 1; bases outside the gene matches: 8. CDR1 and CDR2 from the germline V gene are LGHNA and YNFKEQ. CDR3 length: 18 residues. In DNA form, the CDR3 reads TGTGCCAGCAGCCAAGATCCCCTTGCTAGCGGGAACACCGGGGAGCTGTTTTTT. Translation gives CASSQDPLASGNTGELFF.

This sequence joins TRBV7-9 and TRBJ2-7, with TRBD2 matching over 7 bases. There are 12 residues in the CDR3. The V gene's germline CDR1 is SEHNR and CDR2 FQNEAQ (reference sequence). J gave up 9 bases and V 5 bases, and 7 bases lay outside the gene matches. The CDR3: CASSPLGGRQYF. In DNA form, the CDR3 reads TGTGCCAGCAGCCCTCTAGGCGGGAGGCAGTACTTC.

The V call is TRBV9, the J call TRBJ2-2; D is unresolved. Looked up from germline, CDR1 is SGDLS and CDR2 is YYNGEE. The CDR3 is 13 amino acids. Trimming left V 3 bases short and J 7 bases short, with 10 bases between. The chain's CDR3 is CASSALFGGELFF. CDR3 sequence (DNA): TGTGCCAGCAGCGCCCTGTTCGGCGGGGAGCTGTTTTTT.

The rearrangement joins TRBV13 to TRBJ2-1; 10 bases are shared with TRBD2. V shed 5 bases, J shed 0 bases, and the junction held 1 base outside the gene matches. The CDR3 is made up of 15 amino acids. Germline CDR1 and CDR2: PRHDT and FYEKMQ (reference sequence). The CDR3 coding sequence is TGTGCCAGCAGCCGACTAGCGGGCTCCTACAATGAGCAGTTCTTC. Encoded protein: CASSRLAGSYNEQFF.

This chain links TRBV4-1 with TRBJ2-1; the match to TRBD2 covers 8 bases. Germline CDR1 MGHRA, CDR2 YSYEKL. This CDR3 is 15 amino acids long. V trimming: 0 bases; J trimming: 3 bases; junction bases outside the gene matches: 1. The CDR3 nucleotides are TGCGCCAGCAGCCAAGAACTAGCGGACTACAATGAGCAGTTCTTC. Translating gives CASSQELADYNEQFF.

The chain combines TRBV6-5 with TRBJ1-2; TRBD1 matches at 7 bases. The CDR3 is made up of 16 amino acids. With V trimmed by 0 bases and J by 0 bases, 4 bases remained unmatched. CDR1 is MNHEY and CDR2 is SVGAGI in the germline V gene. The CDR3 loop is CASSYSRQGSNYGYTF. The CDR3 region has the DNA TGTGCCAGCAGTTACTCCCGACAGGGCTCTAACTATGGCTACACCTTC.

The rearrangement links TRBV29-1 to TRBJ1-6; TRBD1 might be the D (5 bases). Germline V gene data show CDR1 as SQVTM and CDR2 as ANQGSEA. The CDR3 is made up of 14 amino acids. Trimming left V 4 bases short and J 6 bases short, with 13 bases between. The CDR3 DNA follows: TGCAGCGTTGCAGAGGGTCAGGGTAATTCACCCCTCCACTTT. This translates into CSVAEGQGNSPLHF. Supplemented by reference TRBV29-1 and TRBJ1-6, the full variable domain reads SAVISQKPSRDICQRGTSLTIQCQVDSQVTMMFWYRQQPGQSLTLIATANQGSEATYESGFVIDKFPISRPNLTFSTLTVSNMSPEDSSIYLCSVAEGQGNSPLHFGNGTRLTVT.

The V gene is TRBV18, the J gene TRBJ2-7; no clear D gene. Germline V lookup: CDR1 KGHSH, CDR2 LQKENI. Trimming left V 2 bases short and J 6 bases short, with 20 bases between. The CDR3 covers 16 residues. The CDR3 bases are TGTGCCAGCTCACCAAATAGTGGAGCGAGCACTGGCGAGCAGTACTTC. It is translated as CASSPNSGASTGEQYF.

The gene calls are TRBV18 and TRBJ1-5; a weak D match, TRBD1 (6 bases). Trimming shortened V by 3 bases and J by 1 base, and 13 bases separated the two germline ends. Germline lookup yields CDR1 KGHSH and CDR2 LQKENI. CDR3 size: 16 residues. CDR3 coding DNA: TGTGCCAGCTCACCCGCAGGACAGCTGAGCAATCAGCCCCAGCATTTT. Translated, it gives CASSPAGQLSNQPQHF.

The count of this clone is one. The chain has TRBV5-6 and TRBJ1-2, with no clear D. CDR1 and CDR2 (germline): SGHDT, YYEEEE. The V end was cut by 4 bases, the J end by 1 base, with 8 bases between. The CDR3 loop spans 13 amino acids. The DNA of the CDR3 is TGTGCCAGCAGCGGCGGGGTTAACTATGGCTACACCTTC. Protein sequence: CASSGGVNYGYTF.

The chain has TRBV11-3 and TRBJ1-2; tentatively, D is TRBD1 (6 bases). Deletions cut 1 base from V and 4 bases from J, with 7 bases between. This CDR3 is 13 amino acids long. Per germline, CDR1 SGHNT and CDR2 YENEEA. CDR3 region: CASSLAGVYGYTF. The CDR3 DNA sequence: TGTGCCAGCAGCTTAGCAGGGGTCTATGGCTACACCTTC.

This clone has more than one count but fewer than ten. The rearrangement uses TRBV7-2 and TRBJ2-7; 8 nucleotides align to TRBD2. The CDR3 consists of 14 residues. After removal of 5 bases from V and 3 bases from J, the junction contained 6 bases not matched to a gene. CDR1 and CDR2 from the germline V gene are SGHTA and FQGNSA. CDR3 protein: CASSPGGRSYEQYF. The CDR3 nucleotides read TGTGCCAGCAGCCCGGGAGGGAGGAGCTACGAGCAGTACTTC.

The chain employs TRBV11-3 and TRBJ2-3, with a weak D call TRBD1 (7 bases). Trimming shortened V by 5 bases and J by 1 base, and 13 bases separated the two germline ends. Germline values: CDR1 SGHNT, CDR2 YENEEA. CDR3 length: 15 amino acids. The CDR3 coding sequence is TGTGCCAGCAGCCCCGGGGGACAGCGCACAGATACGCAGTATTTT. Its protein product is CASSPGGQRTDTQYF.